Listed here are 2 T cell receptor beta chains from one sample, sequenced in a study of CD8 T cells in Susac syndrome. Random hexamers were used to reverse transcribe 0.5 to 1 ug of RNA. TCRdb used MiXCR to reprocess the immunoSEQ multiplex PCR reads, holding one entry per CDR3 protein. There are roughly 200,000 distinct CDR3 sequences in the sample; 85% to 95% occur only once, and 0.082% lies in the top ten. What was sequenced was CD4+ T cells from PBMCs. All receptors come from a human donor with multiple sclerosis.

V usage is TRBV20-1 and J usage is TRBJ2-1, with 11 nucleotides matching TRBD1. J lost 7 bases, V lost 3 bases, and 8 bases had no gene match. CDR1 is DFQATT and CDR2 is SNEGSKA in the germline V gene (reference sequence). The CDR3 has 15 residues. The CDR3, as DNA: TGCAGTGCTAGTTCGGGACAGGGGGTAGCAAATGAGCAGTTCTTC. Amino acids: CSASSGQGVANEQFF.

J is TRBJ2-5 and V is TRBV20-1; perhaps TRBD1 as D (5 bases). Between the trimmed V and J ends, which lost 6 bases and 4 bases, there was a span of 18 bases. This CDR3 comprises 14 residues. CDR1 is DFQATT and CDR2 is SNEGSKA in the germline V gene (reference sequence). The CDR3, as DNA: TGCAGTGCCGAAAGGACATCCCCTCGAGAGACCCAGTACTTC. This translates into CSAERTSPRETQYF.